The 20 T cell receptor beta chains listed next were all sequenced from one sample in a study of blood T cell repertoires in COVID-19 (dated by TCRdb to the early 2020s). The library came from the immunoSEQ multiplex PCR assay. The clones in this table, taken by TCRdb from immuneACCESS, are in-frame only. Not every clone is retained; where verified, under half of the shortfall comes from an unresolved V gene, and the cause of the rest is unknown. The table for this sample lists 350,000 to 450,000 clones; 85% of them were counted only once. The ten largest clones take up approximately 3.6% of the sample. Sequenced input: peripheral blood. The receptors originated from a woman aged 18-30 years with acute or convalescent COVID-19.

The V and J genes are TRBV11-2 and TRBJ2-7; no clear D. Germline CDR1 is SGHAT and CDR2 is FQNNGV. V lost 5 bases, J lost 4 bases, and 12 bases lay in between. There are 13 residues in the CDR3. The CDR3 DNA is TGTGCCAGCAGCCTCGTGGCAATATACGAGCAGTACTTC. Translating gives CASSLVAIYEQYF.

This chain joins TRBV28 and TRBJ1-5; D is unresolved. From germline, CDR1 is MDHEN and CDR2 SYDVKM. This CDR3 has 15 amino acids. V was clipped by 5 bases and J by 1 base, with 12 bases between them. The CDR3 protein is CASSPGTGSNQPQHF. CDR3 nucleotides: TGTGCCAGCAGTCCGGGCACGGGAAGCAATCAGCCCCAGCATTTT. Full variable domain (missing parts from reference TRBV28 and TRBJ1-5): DVKVTQSSRYLVKRTGEKVFLECVQDMDHENMFWYRQDPGLGLRLIYFSYDVKMKEKGDIPEGYSVSREKKERFSLILESASTNQTSMYLCASSPGTGSNQPQHFGDGTRLSIL.

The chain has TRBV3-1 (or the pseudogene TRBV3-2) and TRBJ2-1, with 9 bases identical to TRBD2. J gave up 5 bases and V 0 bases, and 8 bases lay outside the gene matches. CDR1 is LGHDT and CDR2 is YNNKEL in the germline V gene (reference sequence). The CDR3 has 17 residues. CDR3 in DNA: TGTGCCAGCAGCCAAGATATTGCGGGAGGGCCCAACAATGAGCAGTTCTTC. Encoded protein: CASSQDIAGGPNNEQFF.

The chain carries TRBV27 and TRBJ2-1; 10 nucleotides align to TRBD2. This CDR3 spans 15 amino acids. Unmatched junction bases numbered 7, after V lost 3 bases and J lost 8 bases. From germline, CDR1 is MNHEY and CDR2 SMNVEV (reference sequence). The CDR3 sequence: CASSFASGSHYEQFF. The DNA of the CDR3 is TGTGCCAGCAGTTTTGCTAGCGGGAGTCACTATGAGCAGTTCTTC.

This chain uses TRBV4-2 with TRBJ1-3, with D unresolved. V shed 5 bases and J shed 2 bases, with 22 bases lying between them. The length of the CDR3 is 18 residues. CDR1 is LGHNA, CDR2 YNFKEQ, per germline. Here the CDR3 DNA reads TGTGCCAGCAGCACTTCTCGGTCGCGAAAGCGACCTGGAAACACCATATATTTT. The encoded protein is CASSTSRSRKRPGNTIYF.

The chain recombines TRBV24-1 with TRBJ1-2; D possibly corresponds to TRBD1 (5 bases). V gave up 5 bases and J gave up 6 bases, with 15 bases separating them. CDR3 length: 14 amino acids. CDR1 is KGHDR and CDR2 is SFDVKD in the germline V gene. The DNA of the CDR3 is TGTGCCACCAGTGCCATGGGGGGGATGGATGGCTACACCTTC. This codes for CATSAMGGMDGYTF.

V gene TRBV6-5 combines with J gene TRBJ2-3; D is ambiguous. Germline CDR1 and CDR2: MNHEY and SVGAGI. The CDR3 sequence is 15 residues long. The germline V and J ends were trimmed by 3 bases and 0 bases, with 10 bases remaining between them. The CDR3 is CASSYVGRSTDTQYF. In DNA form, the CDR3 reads TGTGCCAGCAGTTATGTCGGCAGGAGCACAGATACGCAGTATTTT.

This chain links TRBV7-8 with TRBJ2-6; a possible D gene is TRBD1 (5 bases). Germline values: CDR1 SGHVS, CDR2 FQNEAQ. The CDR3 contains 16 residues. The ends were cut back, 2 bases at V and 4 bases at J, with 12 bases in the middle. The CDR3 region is CASSLLPGPGANVLTF. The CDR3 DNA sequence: TGTGCCAGCAGCTTACTCCCAGGGCCCGGGGCCAACGTCCTGACTTTC.

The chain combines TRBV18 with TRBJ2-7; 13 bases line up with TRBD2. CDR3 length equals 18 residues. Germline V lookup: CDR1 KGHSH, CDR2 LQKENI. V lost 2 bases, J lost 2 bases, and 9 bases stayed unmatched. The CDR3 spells CASSPSGLAGAGTYEQYF. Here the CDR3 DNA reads TGTGCCAGCTCACCATCTGGACTAGCGGGGGCTGGAACCTACGAGCAGTACTTC.

CDR3 region: CASRLWGQNYGYTF. The CDR3 bases are TGTGCCAGCAGACTATGGGGGCAAAACTATGGCTACACCTTC. The rearrangement links TRBV13 to TRBJ1-2; a weak D match, TRBD1 (6 bases). V was cut by 6 bases and J by 2 bases, with 13 bases left in between. The CDR3 loop spans 14 amino acids. CDR1 is PRHDT, CDR2 FYEKMQ, per germline (reference sequence).

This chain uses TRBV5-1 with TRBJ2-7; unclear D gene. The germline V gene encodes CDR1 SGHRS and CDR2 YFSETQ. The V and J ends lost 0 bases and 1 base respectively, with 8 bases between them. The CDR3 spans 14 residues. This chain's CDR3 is CASSLAPSSYEQYF. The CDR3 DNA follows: TGCGCCAGCAGCTTGGCCCCTTCTTCCTACGAGCAGTACTTC.

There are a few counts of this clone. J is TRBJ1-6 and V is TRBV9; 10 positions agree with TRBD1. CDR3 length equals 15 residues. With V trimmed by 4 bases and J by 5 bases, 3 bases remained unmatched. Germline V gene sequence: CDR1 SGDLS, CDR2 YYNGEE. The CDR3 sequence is CASSPGQGDNSPLHF. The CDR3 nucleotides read TGTGCCAGCAGCCCCGGACAGGGGGATAATTCACCCCTCCACTTT.

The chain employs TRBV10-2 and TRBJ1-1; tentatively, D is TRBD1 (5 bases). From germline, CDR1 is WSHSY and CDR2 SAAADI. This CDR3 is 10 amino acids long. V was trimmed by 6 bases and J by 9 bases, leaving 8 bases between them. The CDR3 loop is CASRAGQAFF. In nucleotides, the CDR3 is TGCGCCAGCAGGGCAGGGCAAGCTTTCTTT.

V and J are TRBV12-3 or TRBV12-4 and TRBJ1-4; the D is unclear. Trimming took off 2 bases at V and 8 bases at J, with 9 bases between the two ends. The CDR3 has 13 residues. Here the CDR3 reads CASSLNQFEKLFF. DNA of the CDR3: TGTGCCAGCAGTTTAAACCAGTTCGAAAAACTGTTTTTT.

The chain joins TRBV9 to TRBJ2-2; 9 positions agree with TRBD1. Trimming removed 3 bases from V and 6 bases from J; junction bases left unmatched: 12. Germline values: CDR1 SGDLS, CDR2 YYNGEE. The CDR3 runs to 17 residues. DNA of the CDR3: TGTGCCAGCAGCGGGGGGATCACAGGGGGCCTTCCCGGGGAGCTGTTTTTT. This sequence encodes CASSGGITGGLPGELFF.

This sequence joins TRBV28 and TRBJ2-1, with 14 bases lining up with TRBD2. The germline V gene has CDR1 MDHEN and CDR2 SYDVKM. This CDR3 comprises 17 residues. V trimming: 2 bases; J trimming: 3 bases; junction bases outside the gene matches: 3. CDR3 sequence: CASSLGGLAGVYNEQFF. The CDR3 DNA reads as TGTGCCAGCAGTTTAGGGGGACTAGCGGGAGTCTACAATGAGCAGTTCTTC.

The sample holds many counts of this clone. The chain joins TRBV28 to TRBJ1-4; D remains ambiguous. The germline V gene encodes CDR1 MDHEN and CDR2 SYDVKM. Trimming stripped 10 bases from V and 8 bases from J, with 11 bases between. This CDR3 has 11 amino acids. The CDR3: CATLTGEKLFF. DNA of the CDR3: TGTGCCACATTAACGGGGGAAAAACTGTTTTTT.

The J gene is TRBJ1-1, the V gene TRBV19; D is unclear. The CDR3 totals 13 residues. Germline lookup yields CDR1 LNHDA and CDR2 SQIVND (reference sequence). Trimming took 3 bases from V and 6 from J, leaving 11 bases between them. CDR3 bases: TGTGCCAGTAGTATGGTTGCGGGTCCTGAAGCTTTCTTT. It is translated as CASSMVAGPEAFF. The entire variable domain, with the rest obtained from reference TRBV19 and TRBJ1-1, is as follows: DGGITQSPKYLFRKEGQNVTLSCEQNLNHDAMYWYRQDPGQGLRLIYYSQIVNDFQKGDIAEGYSVSREKKESFPLTVTSAQKNPTAFYLCASSMVAGPEAFFGQGTRLTVV.

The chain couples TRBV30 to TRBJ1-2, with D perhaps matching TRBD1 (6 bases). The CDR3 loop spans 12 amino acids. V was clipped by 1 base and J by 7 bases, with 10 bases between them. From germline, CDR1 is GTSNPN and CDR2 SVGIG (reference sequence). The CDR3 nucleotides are TGTGCCTGGAGTGGGACAGTTTTTGGCTACACCTTC. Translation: CAWSGTVFGYTF.

CDR3 in amino acids: CASSNRDRNTEAFF. In nucleotides, the CDR3 is TGTGCCAGCAGCAACCGGGACAGAAACACTGAAGCTTTCTTT. The chain uses TRBV7-2 and TRBJ1-1; 7 bases line up with TRBD1. Germline lookup yields CDR1 SGHTA and CDR2 FQGNSA. The CDR3 runs 14 residues. V shed 5 bases, J shed 2 bases, and the junction held 5 bases outside the gene matches.